The entry below gives a single T cell receptor beta chain sequence along with its context. The antigen is undetermined. Germline V gives CDR1 SGHRS, CDR2 YFSETQ. V was pared by 0 bases and J by 4 bases, with 14 bases between. The CDR3 is 17 amino acids. The data stem from a study of cytomegalovirus exposure and HLA in healthy donors. General study findings and limits: Specific recognition of CMV antigens was confirmed in vitro for a few chains (all CMV-associated).

Sequencing was performed with immunoSEQ multiplex PCR; in TCRdb, only in-frame clones are kept and a portion is missing. Of 180,000 or so clones in the sample, just under 90% are singletons; the top ten hold 1.4%. The specimen was PBMCs. This rearrangement joins TRBV5-1 to TRBJ2-6; D call uncertain. The receptor's source is a woman aged 30 to 39 in good health and CMV-seronegative. CDR3: CASSLAEIGSGANVLTF. The CDR3 bases are TGCGCCAGCAGCTTGGCTGAGATCGGGTCAGGGGCCAACGTCCTGACTTTC. Based on the CDR3 plus reference TRBV5-1 and TRBJ2-6, the full variable domain is KAGVTQTPRYLIKTRGQQVTLSCSPISGHRSVSWYQQTPGQGLQFLFEYFSETQRNKGNFPGRFSGRQFSNSRSEMNVSTLELGDSALYLCASSLAEIGSGANVLTFGAGSRLTVL.